Following are 18 T cell receptor beta chains from one sample sequenced in a study of shared clonotypes between healthy human individuals. The data were produced by immunoSEQ multiplex PCR, yet TCRdb's version contains in-frame clones alone and is incomplete. The data show about 1,900,000 clones, approximately 95% seen once. Positively selected for CCR7, the CD45RO-negative cells used as naive CD8 cells excluded terminally differentiated effector memory CD45RA+ cells. The sample taken for sequencing was naive CD8+ T cells sorted from blood. The receptors shown here come from a man aged 18 to 30 in good health.

The rearrangement joins TRBV29-1 to TRBJ2-5; either TRBD1 or TRBD2 may fit D (6 bases each). CDR1 and CDR2 (germline): SQVTM, ANQGSEA. The CDR3 covers 15 residues. V lost 0 bases and J lost 5, with 16 bases in between. The CDR3 nucleotides are TGCAGCGTTGAAGATCTGGGGGGCGCGTGGGAGACCCAGTACTTC. Its translation is CSVEDLGGAWETQYF. Complete variable domain (other parts from reference TRBV29-1 and TRBJ2-5): SAVISQKPSRDICQRGTSLTIQCQVDSQVTMMFWYRQQPGQSLTLIATANQGSEATYESGFVIDKFPISRPNLTFSTLTVSNMSPEDSSIYLCSVEDLGGAWETQYFGPGTRLLVL.

The rearrangement links TRBV30 to TRBJ2-7; TRBD1 matches 7 bases. CDR3 size: 11 residues. Germline V gives CDR1 GTSNPN, CDR2 SVGIG (reference sequence). V lost 1 base to trimming and J lost 10 bases; unmatched junction nucleotides: 4. For the CDR3, the DNA is TGTGCCTGGAGTGCAGGGACAGATCAGTACTTC. Translating gives CAWSAGTDQYF.

Comment on this clone: The same CDR3 can be traced to other DNA sequences in this sample. The chain couples TRBV5-1 to TRBJ2-7; D is possibly TRBD2 (6 bases). In germline, CDR1 is SGHRS, CDR2 YFSETQ. Trimming removed 2 bases at V and 4 bases at J, with 7 bases between. The CDR3 is 12 residues long. The CDR3 DNA is TGCGCCAGCAGCTTCGGGGGATACGAGCAGTACTTC. This codes for CASSFGGYEQYF.

This chain uses TRBV2 with TRBJ2-7, with D tentatively TRBD1 or TRBD2 (5 bases each). Germline V gene data show CDR1 as SNHLY and CDR2 as FYNNEI. This CDR3 is built from 15 residues. V was trimmed by 5 bases and J by 2 bases, leaving 16 bases between them. The chain's CDR3 is CASSLGTAATYEQYF. The CDR3, as DNA: TGTGCCAGCAGTCTCGGGACGGCGGCCACCTACGAGCAGTACTTC.

The rearrangement uses TRBV6-6 and TRBJ1-2, with D possibly matching TRBD1 (5 bases). This CDR3 has 13 amino acids. CDR1 is MNHNY and CDR2 is SVGAGI in the germline V gene (reference sequence). V was clipped by 4 bases and J by 4 bases, with 10 bases between them. As DNA, the CDR3 is TGTGCCAGCAGTTCCGGCGGGACCTATGGCTACACCTTC. Amino acids: CASSSGGTYGYTF.

The chain couples TRBV4-1 to TRBJ1-2; possible D gene TRBD1, 5 bases. CDR1 and CDR2 (germline): MGHRA, YSYEKL. CDR3 size: 14 residues. Trimming cost V 0 bases and J 8 bases, with 13 bases left between them. The CDR3 protein is CASSQDPGWDGYTF. CDR3 DNA: TGCGCCAGCAGCCAAGATCCCGGGTGGGACGGCTACACCTTC.

The V call is TRBV10-2, the J call TRBJ2-7; no reliable D call. This CDR3 has 13 residues. V was cut by 0 bases and J by 2 bases, with 5 bases left in between. Germline CDR1 and CDR2: WSHSY and SAAADI. In nucleotides, the CDR3 is TGCGCCAGCAGTGAGTCCGTACCCTACGAGCAGTACTTC. This encodes CASSESVPYEQYF.

The rearrangement joins TRBV27 to TRBJ2-3, with 7 bases fitting TRBD2. Germline V gene lookup returns CDR1 MNHEY and CDR2 SMNVEV (reference sequence). CDR3 length: 18 amino acids. V lost 3 bases to trimming and J lost 1 base; unmatched junction nucleotides: 13. CDR3 nucleotide sequence: TGTGCCAGCAGTTTCTCGGCGGGGGAGATCCTCGGCACAGATACGCAGTATTTT. It translates to CASSFSAGEILGTDTQYF.

This chain joins TRBV27 and TRBJ2-7; D may correspond to TRBD1 or TRBD2 (5 bases each). Germline CDR1 is MNHEY and CDR2 is SMNVEV (reference sequence). V shed 1 base and J shed 3 bases, with 10 bases lying between them. The CDR3 is 14 residues long. CDR3: CASSLWGSLYEQYF. The CDR3 nucleotides read TGTGCCAGCAGTTTATGGGGGAGCCTCTACGAGCAGTACTTC.

The chain couples TRBV11-3 to TRBJ1-2; maybe TRBD1 (5 bases). Germline loops: CDR1 SGHNT, CDR2 YENEEA. The CDR3 is 16 amino acids. Between the trimmed V and J ends, which lost 5 bases and 3 bases, there was a span of 19 bases. The CDR3 protein is CASSQTPGPEYYGYTF. The CDR3 region has the DNA TGTGCCAGCAGCCAAACTCCGGGACCGGAATACTATGGCTACACCTTC.

This chain joins TRBV6-6 and TRBJ2-3, with D unresolved. The CDR3 loop spans 16 amino acids. V lost 2 bases, J lost 0 bases, and 12 bases lay in between. Per the germline V gene, CDR1 is MNHNY and CDR2 is SVGAGI (reference sequence). Here the CDR3 reads CASSYMALESTDTQYF. The DNA for the CDR3 is TGTGCCAGCAGTTACATGGCGCTAGAAAGCACAGATACGCAGTATTTT.

This chain links TRBV4-1 with TRBJ2-7; D is perhaps TRBD1 or TRBD2 (5 bases each). The CDR3 spans 15 residues. Germline loops: CDR1 MGHRA, CDR2 YSYEKL. V gave up 4 bases and J gave up 4 bases, with 17 bases separating them. The DNA for the CDR3 is TGCGCCAGCAGCCTGGGGACCGCCTCTGGGTACGAGCAGTACTTC. Encoded protein: CASSLGTASGYEQYF.

This chain joins TRBV19 and TRBJ2-3; 10 nucleotides agree with TRBD2. Germline-derived CDR1 and CDR2 are LNHDA and SQIVND (reference sequence). With V trimmed by 11 bases and J by 4 bases, 9 bases remained unmatched. This CDR3 is 14 amino acids long. The CDR3 nucleotides read TGTGCCGGAAATAGCGGGGGGCCCGCAGATACGCAGTATTTT. It specifies CAGNSGGPADTQYF.

This clone was detected only once. The CDR3 region is CASSNGLAGDLETQYF. For the CDR3, the DNA is TGTGCCAGCAGCAACGGACTAGCGGGGGATTTGGAGACCCAGTACTTC. The genes are TRBV11-1 and TRBJ2-5, with 13 bases lining up with TRBD2. CDR1 and CDR2 from the germline V gene are SGHAT and FQDESV (reference sequence). Trimming took 5 bases from V and 5 from J; bases not matched to a gene: 8. The CDR3 spans 16 residues.

This clone was picked up one time. Other DNA sequences in this specimen translate into the identical CDR3. The chain combines TRBV2 with TRBJ2-1; D gene ambiguous. The CDR3 extends over 12 amino acids. V lost 6 bases, J lost 4 bases, and 7 bases lay in between. Germline V lookup: CDR1 SNHLY, CDR2 FYNNEI. The CDR3: CASRDPYNEQFF. The CDR3 DNA reads TGTGCCAGCAGGGACCCTTACAATGAGCAGTTCTTC.

The J gene is TRBJ2-7, the V gene TRBV27; D call uncertain. The CDR3 runs 16 residues. Germline CDR1 is MNHEY and CDR2 is SMNVEV (reference sequence). V lost 6 bases and J lost 0, with 18 bases in between. The CDR3 sequence: CASSAPPSENSYEQYF. CDR3 sequence (DNA): TGTGCCAGCAGCGCCCCACCCAGCGAGAACTCCTACGAGCAGTACTTC.

V usage is TRBV18 and J usage is TRBJ2-2, with D unresolved. The length of the CDR3 is 19 residues. Trimming took off 6 bases at V and 0 bases at J, with 23 bases between the two ends. In germline, CDR1 is KGHSH, CDR2 LQKENI. The CDR3 coding sequence is TGTGCCAGCTCGTCCTTCCCCTACGCCCAGGACGCGAACACCGGGGAGCTGTTTTTT. Translated: CASSSFPYAQDANTGELFF.

The chain links TRBV28 to TRBJ1-2; perhaps TRBD1 as D (6 bases). CDR1 is MDHEN, CDR2 SYDVKM, per germline. The V end was cut by 3 bases, the J end by 4 bases, with 15 bases between. The CDR3 has 15 residues. As DNA, the CDR3 is TGTGCCAGCAGTTTCAGGGGTAATTCCGCCTATGGCTACACCTTC. Encoded protein: CASSFRGNSAYGYTF.